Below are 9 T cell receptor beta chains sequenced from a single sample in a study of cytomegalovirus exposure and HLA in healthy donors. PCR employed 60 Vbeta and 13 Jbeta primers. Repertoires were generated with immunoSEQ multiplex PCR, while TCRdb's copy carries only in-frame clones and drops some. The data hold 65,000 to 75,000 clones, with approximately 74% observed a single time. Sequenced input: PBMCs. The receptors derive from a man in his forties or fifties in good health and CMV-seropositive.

CDR3 DNA: TGTGCCAGCAGTACAGGGAACACCGGGGAGCTGTTTTTT. Encoded protein: CASSTGNTGELFF. The chain has TRBV6-4 and TRBJ2-2, with D possibly TRBD1 on 5 matching bases. Germline CDR1 is MRHNA and CDR2 is SNTAGT. The CDR3 totals 13 residues. V lost 5 bases to trimming and J lost 1 base, with 5 bases between them.

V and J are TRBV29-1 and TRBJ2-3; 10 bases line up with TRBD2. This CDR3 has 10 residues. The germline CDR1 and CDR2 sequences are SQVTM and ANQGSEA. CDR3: CSLAGAVEYF. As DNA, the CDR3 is TGCTCCCTAGCGGGGGCCGTGGAGTATTTT.

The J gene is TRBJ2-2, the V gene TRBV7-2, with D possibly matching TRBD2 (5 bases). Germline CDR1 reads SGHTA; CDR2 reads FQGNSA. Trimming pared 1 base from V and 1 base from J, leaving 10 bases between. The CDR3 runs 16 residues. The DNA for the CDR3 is TGTGCCAGCAGCTTAGGATCCAGCGGGAACACCGGGGAGCTGTTTTTT. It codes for CASSLGSSGNTGELFF.

CDR3 protein: CASRSDRDGADTQYF. CDR3 DNA: TGTGCCAGCCGATCCGACAGGGACGGCGCAGATACGCAGTATTTT. This rearrangement joins TRBV10-3 to TRBJ2-3, with 7 bases identical to TRBD1. This CDR3 comprises 15 residues. The germline V gene has CDR1 ENHRY and CDR2 SYGVKD. V shed 10 bases and J 4 bases; nucleotides not matched to a gene: 14.

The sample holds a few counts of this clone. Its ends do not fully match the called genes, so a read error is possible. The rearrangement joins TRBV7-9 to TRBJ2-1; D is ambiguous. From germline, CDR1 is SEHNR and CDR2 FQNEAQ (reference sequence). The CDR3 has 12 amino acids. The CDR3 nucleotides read TGTTCCAGCAGCTACCAGTACAATGAGCAGTTCTTC. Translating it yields CSSSYQYNEQFF.

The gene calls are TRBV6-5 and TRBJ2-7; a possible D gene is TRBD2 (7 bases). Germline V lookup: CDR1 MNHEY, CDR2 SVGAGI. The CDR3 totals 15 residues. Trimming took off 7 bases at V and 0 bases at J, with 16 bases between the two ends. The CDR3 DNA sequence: TGTGCCAGCAAAAACCGGGGGGCGAGCTCCTACGAGCAGTACTTC. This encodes CASKNRGASSYEQYF.

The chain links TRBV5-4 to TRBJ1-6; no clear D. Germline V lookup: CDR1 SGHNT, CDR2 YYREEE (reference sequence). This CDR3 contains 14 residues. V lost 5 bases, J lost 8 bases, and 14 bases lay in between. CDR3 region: CASRPRAGDSPLHF. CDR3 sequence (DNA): TGTGCCAGCAGACCAAGGGCCGGGGATTCACCCCTCCACTTT.

The CDR3 is CASSLRGGDTQYF. The CDR3 coding sequence is TGTGCCAGCAGTTTACGAGGGGGAGATACGCAGTATTTT. The chain combines TRBV28 with TRBJ2-3; a weak D match, TRBD1 (6 bases). The CDR3 extends over 13 amino acids. CDR1 MDHEN and CDR2 SYDVKM come from the germline V gene. Trimming removed 2 bases from V and 5 bases from J, with 8 bases in between. Together with reference TRBV28 and TRBJ2-3, the CDR3 gives the full variable domain: DVKVTQSSRYLVKRTGEKVFLECVQDMDHENMFWYRQDPGLGLRLIYFSYDVKMKEKGDIPEGYSVSREKKERFSLILESASTNQTSMYLCASSLRGGDTQYFGPGTRLTVL.

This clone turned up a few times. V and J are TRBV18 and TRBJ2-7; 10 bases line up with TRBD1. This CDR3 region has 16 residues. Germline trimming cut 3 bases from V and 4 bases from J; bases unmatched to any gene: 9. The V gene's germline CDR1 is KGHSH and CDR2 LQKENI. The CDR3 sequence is CASSPARGQGFYEQYF. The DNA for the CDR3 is TGTGCCAGCTCACCCGCACGGGGACAGGGGTTTTACGAGCAGTACTTC.